The 30 T cell receptor beta chains below come from one sample, sequenced in a study of blood T cell repertoires in COVID-19. TCRdb's copy holds only in-frame clones and misses some; the assay was immunoSEQ multiplex PCR. This table holds approximately 98,000 clones, 65% to 85% found once. Sequencing was done on a sample of peripheral blood. Receptors originate from a woman over 75 with acute or convalescent COVID-19.

The sample holds one count of this clone. This chain uses TRBV6-5 with TRBJ1-6; D call uncertain. From germline, CDR1 is MNHEY and CDR2 SVGAGI. The CDR3 has 13 amino acids. V was shortened by 6 bases and J by 10 bases, with 13 bases between the two germline ends. The CDR3 is CASRLDINSPLHF. Here the CDR3 DNA reads TGTGCCAGCAGACTTGATATAAACTCACCCCTCCACTTT.

J is TRBJ1-2 and V is TRBV2; no definite D call. The V and J ends lost 3 bases and 8 bases respectively, with 7 bases between them. The CDR3 spans 11 residues. The V gene's germline CDR1 is SNHLY and CDR2 FYNNEI. Written as DNA, the CDR3 is TGTGCCAGCAGTGAGTGGGAGGGCTACACCTTC. It specifies CASSEWEGYTF.

This chain connects TRBV4-3 to TRBJ1-4; TRBD1 is a possible D gene (5 bases). This CDR3 contains 19 residues. Germline loops: CDR1 LGHNA, CDR2 YSLEER. The V end was cut by 0 bases, the J end by 8 bases, with 25 bases between. The CDR3 sequence is CASSQERRGFGGSGEKLFF. The CDR3 nucleotides read TGCGCCAGCAGCCAAGAGCGGCGGGGGTTCGGGGGTTCGGGGGAAAAACTGTTTTTT.

The chain joins TRBV18 to TRBJ1-6; tentatively, D is TRBD1 (5 bases). V was shortened by 0 bases and J by 6 bases, with 6 bases between the two germline ends. CDR3 size: 14 residues. Germline V gene data show CDR1 as KGHSH and CDR2 as LQKENI. The CDR3 DNA reads TGTGCCAGCTCACCACCGGGGCTTAATTCACCCCTCCACTTT. Protein product: CASSPPGLNSPLHF. Based on the CDR3 plus reference TRBV18 and TRBJ1-6, the full variable domain is NAGVMQNPRHLVRRRGQEARLRCSPMKGHSHVYWYRQLPEEGLKFMVYLQKENIIDESGMPKERFSAEFPKEGPSILRIQQVVRGDSAAYFCASSPPGLNSPLHFGNGTRLTVT.

J is TRBJ2-2 and V is TRBV28; 9 nucleotides line up with TRBD1. From germline, CDR1 is MDHEN and CDR2 SYDVKM. With 8 bases clipped from V and 5 bases from J, the junction kept 12 bases outside the gene matches. CDR3 length equals 16 residues. The CDR3 sequence is CASGSPHGQGTGELFF. CDR3 nucleotides: TGTGCCAGCGGGTCCCCGCACGGACAGGGGACCGGGGAGCTGTTTTTT.

The gene calls are TRBV28 and TRBJ2-3; maybe TRBD2 (6 bases). The CDR3 covers 15 residues. The V gene lost 8 bases and the J gene lost 2 bases, with 17 bases spanning the gap. Germline V gives CDR1 MDHEN, CDR2 SYDVKM. CDR3 protein: CASGGGGASTDTQYF. The CDR3, as DNA: TGTGCCAGCGGGGGTGGAGGGGCCTCCACAGATACGCAGTATTTT.

The rearrangement uses TRBV29-1 and TRBJ2-5; TRBD2 agrees at 10 bases. The CDR3 length is 16 residues. J lost 5 bases, V lost 1 base, and 10 bases had no gene match. CDR1 and CDR2 (germline): SQVTM, ANQGSEA. The CDR3 loop is CSVEGSERGGLETQYF. The CDR3 coding sequence is TGCAGCGTTGAAGGGAGTGAGCGGGGGGGCCTCGAGACCCAGTACTTC.

V and J are TRBV5-5 and TRBJ1-5, with D perhaps TRBD1 (6 bases). CDR1 SGHKS and CDR2 YYEKEE come from the germline V gene (reference sequence). The CDR3 has 14 amino acids. V was pared by 3 bases and J by 5 bases, with 12 bases between. CDR3 sequence: CASSSGTLYQPQHF. CDR3 nucleotides: TGTGCCAGCAGCTCCGGGACATTATATCAGCCCCAGCATTTT.

The rearrangement links TRBV10-3 to TRBJ2-6; D remains ambiguous. Per germline, CDR1 ENHRY and CDR2 SYGVKD. The CDR3 extends over 11 amino acids. V dropped 10 bases and J dropped 5 bases, with 6 bases sitting between them. CDR3 nucleotide sequence: TGTGCCACCAAAAGGGCCAACGTCCTGACTTTC. Its translation: CATKRANVLTF.

The rearrangement links TRBV7-9 to TRBJ1-1, with a possible D match to TRBD1 (6 bases). The CDR3 is 15 residues long. Germline lookup yields CDR1 SEHNR and CDR2 FQNEAQ (reference sequence). V was pared by 5 bases and J by 5 bases, with 18 bases between. The chain's CDR3 is CASSAPGGGGTEAFF. The CDR3 DNA reads as TGTGCCAGCAGCGCCCCTGGGGGCGGTGGAACTGAAGCTTTCTTT.

The rearrangement joins TRBV5-4 to TRBJ2-5; 7 nucleotides match TRBD2. Germline loops: CDR1 SGHNT, CDR2 YYREEE (reference sequence). The ends lost 4 bases at V and 0 bases at J; junction bases unmatched: 6. The CDR3 consists of 15 residues. CDR3 coding DNA: TGTGCCAGCAGCGCAGGCGGGGGTTACCAAGAGACCCAGTACTTC. Its protein is CASSAGGGYQETQYF. Full variable domain (remainder filled in from reference TRBV5-4 and TRBJ2-5): ETGVTQSPTHLIKTRGQQVTLRCSSQSGHNTVSWYQQALGQGPQFIFQYYREEENGRGNFPPRFSGLQFPNYSSELNVNALELDDSALYLCASSAGGGYQETQYFGPGTRLLVL.

This chain connects TRBV6-5 to TRBJ2-7; 8 bases are shared with TRBD2. Germline CDR1 is MNHEY and CDR2 is SVGAGI. V lost 8 bases to trimming and J lost 5 bases; unmatched junction nucleotides: 11. CDR3 length: 14 amino acids. Here the CDR3 reads CASASRTSIHEQYF. The DNA of the CDR3 is TGTGCCAGCGCTTCTAGGACTAGCATCCACGAGCAGTACTTC.

The rearrangement joins TRBV7-3 to TRBJ2-1, with 14 bases aligning to TRBD2. The CDR3 covers 15 residues. J lost 6 bases, V lost 5 bases, and 3 bases had no gene match. The V gene's germline CDR1 is SGHTA and CDR2 FQGTGA. CDR3 DNA sequence: TGTGCCAGCAGCCCGACTAGCGGGGGGGCCAATGAGCAGTTCTTC. Amino acid sequence: CASSPTSGGANEQFF.

The rearrangement joins TRBV7-9 to TRBJ1-5; D is unclear. Germline CDR1 and CDR2: SEHNR and FQNEAQ (reference sequence). Trimming stripped 5 bases from V and 0 bases from J, with 8 bases between. The length of the CDR3 is 14 residues. The CDR3 sequence is CASSPGSSNQPQHF. The CDR3 DNA sequence: TGTGCCAGCAGCCCCGGGAGTAGCAATCAGCCCCAGCATTTT.

This chain joins TRBV3-1 (or the pseudogene TRBV3-2) and TRBJ1-1; no clear D. The CDR3 extends over 12 amino acids. The germline V and J ends were trimmed by 2 bases and 5 bases, with 6 bases remaining between them. Germline V gene data show CDR1 as LGHDT and CDR2 as YNNKEL (reference sequence). The CDR3 DNA sequence: TGTGCCAGCAGCCAATCGGGGACTGAAGCTTTCTTT. It is translated as CASSQSGTEAFF.

The genes are TRBV10-3 and TRBJ1-2; 8 bases are shared with TRBD1. This CDR3 has 13 residues. V gave up 6 bases and J gave up 6 bases; unmatched junction bases: 6. CDR1 ENHRY and CDR2 SYGVKD come from the germline V gene. The CDR3 loop is CAIRAPGGHGYTF. For the CDR3, the DNA is TGTGCCATCAGGGCTCCAGGGGGCCATGGCTACACCTTC.

The chain is built from TRBV6-6 and TRBJ1-2; 7 nucleotides line up with TRBD1. The CDR3 sequence is 13 residues long. V lost 4 bases, J lost 4 bases, and 3 bases stayed unmatched. Germline CDR1 MNHNY, CDR2 SVGAGI (reference sequence). The CDR3 spells CASSLDRLYGYTF. In DNA, the CDR3 is TGTGCCAGCAGTTTGGACAGGCTCTATGGCTACACCTTC.

The chain employs TRBV4-2 and TRBJ2-3; 11 nucleotides line up with TRBD2. Germline assignment: CDR1 LGHNA and CDR2 YNFKEQ. V shed 1 base and J 2 bases; nucleotides not matched to a gene: 5. CDR3 length: 17 residues. The DNA of the CDR3 is TGTGCCAGCAGCCAAGCCCTAGCGGGGGGCTACACAGATACGCAGTATTTT. This sequence encodes CASSQALAGGYTDTQYF.

The rearrangement links TRBV6-5 to TRBJ2-7; 8 bases line up with TRBD1. V trimming: 5 bases; J trimming: 4 bases; junction bases outside the gene matches: 10. The CDR3 spans 15 residues. Germline-derived CDR1 and CDR2 are MNHEY and SVGAGI. CDR3 bases: TGTGCCAGCAGTCGTGACAGGGGAGGAGTTTACGAGCAGTACTTC. It specifies CASSRDRGGVYEQYF.

This clone was detected only a few times. The rearrangement uses TRBV5-1 and TRBJ2-3, with D possibly TRBD1 on 5 matching bases. The V end was cut by 3 bases, the J end by 2 bases, with 10 bases between. CDR3 length equals 14 residues. CDR1 is SGHRS, CDR2 YFSETQ, per germline. CDR3 DNA sequence: TGCGCCAGCAGCTCCGGACAAAACACAGATACGCAGTATTTT. Translation gives CASSSGQNTDTQYF. Full variable domain (outside the CDR3, taken from reference TRBV5-1 and TRBJ2-3): KAGVTQTPRYLIKTRGQQVTLSCSPISGHRSVSWYQQTPGQGLQFLFEYFSETQRNKGNFPGRFSGRQFSNSRSEMNVSTLELGDSALYLCASSSGQNTDTQYFGPGTRLTVL.

This clone was seen once. The chain is built from TRBV18 and TRBJ1-2; 7 positions agree with TRBD1. Germline lookup yields CDR1 KGHSH and CDR2 LQKENI. V lost 2 bases, J lost 8 bases, and 8 bases stayed unmatched. The CDR3 has 14 residues. CDR3 in amino acids: CASSPGQGGRGYTF. The CDR3 region has the DNA TGTGCCAGCTCACCAGGGCAGGGGGGCAGAGGCTACACCTTC.

J is TRBJ2-1 and V is TRBV7-3, with D possibly being TRBD1 (5 bases). V lost 1 base and J 9 bases, leaving 10 bases between the germline ends. The CDR3 extends over 13 amino acids. Per germline, CDR1 SGHTA and CDR2 FQGTGA. The CDR3 protein is CASSLNSRGEQFF. DNA for the CDR3: TGTGCCAGCAGCTTAAATAGTAGGGGTGAGCAGTTCTTC.

The V gene is TRBV29-1, the J gene TRBJ1-2; 12 bases agree with TRBD1. The CDR3 contains 15 residues. CDR1 SQVTM and CDR2 ANQGSEA come from the germline V gene. J gave up 2 bases and V 8 bases, and 9 bases lay outside the gene matches. As DNA, the CDR3 is TGCAGCACCGGGACAGGGGGCAATCAGAACTATGGCTACACCTTC. Protein: CSTGTGGNQNYGYTF. Combining the CDR3 with reference TRBV29-1 and TRBJ1-2 gives the whole variable domain SAVISQKPSRDICQRGTSLTIQCQVDSQVTMMFWYRQQPGQSLTLIATANQGSEATYESGFVIDKFPISRPNLTFSTLTVSNMSPEDSSIYLCSTGTGGNQNYGYTFGSGTRLTVV.

The chain has TRBV2 and TRBJ1-1, with a weak D call TRBD1 (6 bases). Per the germline V gene, CDR1 is SNHLY and CDR2 is FYNNEI. The CDR3 is 14 residues long. Trimming took off 6 bases at V and 1 base at J, with 12 bases between the two ends. The CDR3 loop reads CASRLRGQNTEAFF. The DNA for the CDR3 is TGTGCCAGCAGACTTAGGGGACAGAACACTGAAGCTTTCTTT.

V gene TRBV2 combines with J gene TRBJ1-3; D remains unclear. The germline V and J ends were trimmed by 7 bases and 0 bases, with 10 bases remaining between them. The V gene's germline CDR1 is SNHLY and CDR2 FYNNEI. The CDR3 runs to 14 residues. CDR3 region: CASTIHSSGNTIYF. In DNA, the CDR3 is TGTGCCAGCACCATACACAGCTCTGGAAACACCATATATTTT. Variable domain in full (rest from reference TRBV2 and TRBJ1-3): EPEVTQTPSHQVTQMGQEVILRCVPISNHLYFYWYRQILGQKVEFLVSFYNNEISEKSEIFDDQFSVERPDGSNFTLKIRSTKLEDSAMYFCASTIHSSGNTIYFGEGSWLTVV.

J is TRBJ1-2 and V is TRBV30; D is ambiguous. Trimming took off 3 bases at V and 2 bases at J, with 10 bases between the two ends. Germline CDR1 and CDR2: GTSNPN and SVGIG (reference sequence). The CDR3 is made up of 13 amino acids. Here the CDR3 DNA reads TGTGCCTGGAGCGCCACCAGAAACTATGGCTACACCTTC. This gives the protein CAWSATRNYGYTF.

The table lists this clone with a count of one. V and J are TRBV24-1 and TRBJ2-5; 9 nucleotides agree with TRBD1. This CDR3 spans 16 amino acids. Germline CDR1 is KGHDR and CDR2 is SFDVKD. Losses at the gene ends were 5 bases for V and 5 bases for J; bases not matched to a gene: 11. CDR3 region: CATSAPTGGTRETQYF. CDR3 coding DNA: TGTGCCACCAGTGCTCCGACAGGGGGGACGAGGGAGACCCAGTACTTC.

CDR3 coding DNA: TGCGCCAGCAGCTTGGCAAGGGGACAGGGTAATGAAAAACTGTTTTTT. Its protein is CASSLARGQGNEKLFF. The V gene is TRBV5-1, the J gene TRBJ1-4; 9 bases map to TRBD1. Trimming removed 0 bases from V and 4 bases from J; junction bases left unmatched: 4. Germline CDR1 and CDR2: SGHRS and YFSETQ. This CDR3 spans 16 amino acids.

The chain uses TRBV5-5 and TRBJ2-4, with 7 bases aligning to TRBD2. Losses at the gene ends were 3 bases for V and 0 bases for J; bases not matched to a gene: 9. The CDR3 is 17 amino acids. Germline V gene lookup returns CDR1 SGHKS and CDR2 YYEKEE (reference sequence). CDR3 region: CASSSTWEGLAKNIQYF. In DNA, the CDR3 is TGTGCCAGCAGCTCCACATGGGAGGGACTAGCCAAAAACATTCAGTACTTC.

In the case of this clone: This CDR3 is also generated by other DNA sequences in the sample. The chain carries TRBV12-3 or TRBV12-4 and TRBJ2-7, with a weak D call TRBD2 (6 bases). Trimming removed 4 bases from V and 7 bases from J, with 11 bases in between. The CDR3 spans 12 residues. The CDR3 spells CASSSFGGEQYV. The DNA for the CDR3 is TGTGCCAGCAGTTCCTTCGGAGGGGAGCAGTACGTC.